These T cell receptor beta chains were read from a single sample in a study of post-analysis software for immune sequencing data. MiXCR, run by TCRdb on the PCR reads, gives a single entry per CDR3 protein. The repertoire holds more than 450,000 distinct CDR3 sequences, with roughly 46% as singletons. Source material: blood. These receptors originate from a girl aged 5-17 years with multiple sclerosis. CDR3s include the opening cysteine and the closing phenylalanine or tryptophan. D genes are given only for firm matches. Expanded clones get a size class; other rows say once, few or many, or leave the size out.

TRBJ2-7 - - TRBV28 TGTGCCAGCAGTTTTTCTGGGAGCCTCTCCTACGAGCAGTACTTC CASSFSGSLSYEQYF
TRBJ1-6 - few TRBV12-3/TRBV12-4 TGTGCCAGCAGGCCCGAAGGGAGTAATTCACCCCTCCACTTT CASRPEGSNSPLHF
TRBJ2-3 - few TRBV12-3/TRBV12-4 TGTGCCAGCAGTTCTTTTGAGGGGTTCCTGGGGGATACGCAGTATTTT CASSSFEGFLGDTQYF
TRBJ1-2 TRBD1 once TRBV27 TGTGCCAGCAGTACCCAGGACAGGCCATCCTATGGCTACACCTTC CASSTQDRPSYGYTF
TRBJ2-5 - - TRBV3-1 TGTGCCAGCAGCCAAGCTGGGGGACTAGAGACCCAGTACTTC CASSQAGGLETQYF
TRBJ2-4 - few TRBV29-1 TGCAGCGTTGCGCGCGTAAACATTCAGTACTTC CSVARVNIQYF
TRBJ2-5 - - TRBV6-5 TGTGCCAGCAGTTTGACTACCCAAGAGACCCAGTACTTC CASSLTTQETQYF
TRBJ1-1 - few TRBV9 TGTGCCAGCAGCGTAGGTTGGGGGACTGAAGCTTTCTTT CASSVGWGTEAFF
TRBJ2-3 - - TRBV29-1 TGCAGCGTTGGTCCCGACAGCACAGATACGCAGTATTTT CSVGPDSTDTQYF
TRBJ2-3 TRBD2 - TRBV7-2 TGTGCCAGCAGCCGCCAGCGGACTAGCGGGGTAGATACGCAGTATTTT CASSRQRTSGVDTQYF
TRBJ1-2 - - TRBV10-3 TGTGCCACCACTCTCGGGGAGCCCTATCGCTACACCTTC CATTLGEPYRYTF
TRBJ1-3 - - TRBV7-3 TGTGCCAGCAGCATAGCCCCCGGGGCTGGAAACACCATATATTTT CASSIAPGAGNTIYF
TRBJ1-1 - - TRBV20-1 TGCAGTGCTAGAGATACCCCCGGTAGGGGCAACACTGAAGCTTTCTTT CSARDTPGRGNTEAFF
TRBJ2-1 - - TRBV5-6 TGTGCCAGCAGCTCCAACCCGGGTGAGCAGTTCTTC CASSSNPGEQFF
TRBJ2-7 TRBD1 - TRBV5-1 TGCGCCAGCAGCTCATCTCAGGGGGCGGCCACCTACGAGCAGTACTTC CASSSSQGAATYEQYF
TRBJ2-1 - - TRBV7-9 TGTGCCAGCAGCCACCATGACAGTTACAATGAGCAGTTCTTC CASSHHDSYNEQFF
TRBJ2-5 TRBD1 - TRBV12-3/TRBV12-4 TGTGCCAGCAGGCCCTGGACAGGCCAAGAGACCCAGTACTTC CASRPWTGQETQYF
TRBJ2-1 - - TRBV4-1 TGCGCCAGCAGCGATGGACCCTCCAATGAGCAGTTCTTC CASSDGPSNEQFF
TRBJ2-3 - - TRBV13 TGTGCCAGCAGCTTAGGCCCTCTTCCCACAGATACGCAGTATTTT CASSLGPLPTDTQYF
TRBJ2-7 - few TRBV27 TGTGCCAGCAGTTTATTAGGGGATATCTCCTACGAGCAGTACTTC CASSLLGDISYEQYF
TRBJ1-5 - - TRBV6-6 TGTGCCAGCAGAGCATCCCCCCGGGACACCAATCAGCCCCAGCATTTT CASRASPRDTNQPQHF
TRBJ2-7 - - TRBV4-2 TGTGCCAGCAGCCAAACCGCAACAGGGAACCTCTACGAGCAGTACTTC CASSQTATGNLYEQYF
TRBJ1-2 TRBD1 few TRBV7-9 TGTGCCAGCAGCTTAGCGCGAGGACAGGAAAATGGCTACACCTTC CASSLARGQENGYTF
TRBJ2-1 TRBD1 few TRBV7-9 TGTGCCAGCAGCCTAGGGTTGCGACAGGGGACGATCTACAATGAGCAGTTCTTC CASSLGLRQGTIYNEQFF
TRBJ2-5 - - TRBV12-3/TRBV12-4 TGTGCCAGCAGTTTTTCCGTGCAAGAGACCCAGTACTTC CASSFSVQETQYF
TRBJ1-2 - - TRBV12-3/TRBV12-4 TGTGCCACCAATCAAGGGGCGGGCTATGGCTACACCTTC CATNQGAGYGYTF
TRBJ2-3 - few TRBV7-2 TGTGCCAGCAGCCCCTATGTGTCCCCAGATACGCAGTATTTT CASSPYVSPDTQYF
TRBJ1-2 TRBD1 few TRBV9 TGTGCCAGCAGCGGGAGGGGAACAGGGGATCCAGTCTATGGCTACACCTTC CASSGRGTGDPVYGYTF
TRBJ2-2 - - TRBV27 TGTGCCAGCAGTTTAAGGACGGCACCCACCGTGGAGCTGTTTTTT CASSLRTAPTVELFF
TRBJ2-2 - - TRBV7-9 TGTGCCAGCAGCTTATCCACACTCGGCGGGGAGCTGTTTTTT CASSLSTLGGELFF
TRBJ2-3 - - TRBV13 TGTGCCAGCAGCTTTGGCCTAGCAGGGTACACAGATACGCAGTATTTT CASSFGLAGYTDTQYF
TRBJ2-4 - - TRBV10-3 TGTGCCATCAGTGAGGGAGGGGTCAAAAACATTCAGTACTTC CAISEGGVKNIQYF
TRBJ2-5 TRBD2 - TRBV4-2 TGTGCCAGCAGCCCATACCCACTAGCGGGGGAAGAGACCCAGTACTTC CASSPYPLAGEETQYF
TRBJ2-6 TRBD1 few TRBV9 TGTGCCAGCAGCTTCCGGGACAGGGTTTCAGGGGCCGACGTCCTGACTTTC CASSFRDRVSGADVLTF
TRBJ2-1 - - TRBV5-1 TGCGCCAGCAGCAGTGCCGGGACGGAATACAATGAGCAGTTCTTC CASSSAGTEYNEQFF
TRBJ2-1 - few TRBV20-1 TGCAGTGCTAGGTCAGGGGAGGGGCGCAATGAGCAGTTCTTC CSARSGEGRNEQFF
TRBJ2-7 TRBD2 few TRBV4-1 TGCGCCAGCAGCCAGATTGAGTCCGGGACTAGCGACTACGAGCAGTACTTC CASSQIESGTSDYEQYF
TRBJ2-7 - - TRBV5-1 TGCGCCAGCAGCTTGGGGGTGGGGGGGCCCTACGAGCAGTACTTC CASSLGVGGPYEQYF
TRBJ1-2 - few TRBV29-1 TGCAGCGCCACCAGGGACGGCTACACCTTC CSATRDGYTF
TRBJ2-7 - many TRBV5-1 TGCGCCAGCAGCTTGGAATCGGAGCAGTACTTC CASSLESEQYF
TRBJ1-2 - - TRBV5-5 TGTGCCAGCAGCCACGAGAGGGGCAGCTATGGCTACACCTTC CASSHERGSYGYTF
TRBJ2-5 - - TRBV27 TGTGCCAGCAGTTTACAGGCAGCTTCCTTCCAAGAGACCCAGTACTTC CASSLQAASFQETQYF
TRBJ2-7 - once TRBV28 TGTGCCAGCAGTTCGCCGGGACGGTTCTACGAGCAGTACTTC CASSSPGRFYEQYF
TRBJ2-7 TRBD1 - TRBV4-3 TGCGCCAGCAGCCAAGAAGGGAGACAGGGGGCCTACGAGCAGTACTTC CASSQEGRQGAYEQYF